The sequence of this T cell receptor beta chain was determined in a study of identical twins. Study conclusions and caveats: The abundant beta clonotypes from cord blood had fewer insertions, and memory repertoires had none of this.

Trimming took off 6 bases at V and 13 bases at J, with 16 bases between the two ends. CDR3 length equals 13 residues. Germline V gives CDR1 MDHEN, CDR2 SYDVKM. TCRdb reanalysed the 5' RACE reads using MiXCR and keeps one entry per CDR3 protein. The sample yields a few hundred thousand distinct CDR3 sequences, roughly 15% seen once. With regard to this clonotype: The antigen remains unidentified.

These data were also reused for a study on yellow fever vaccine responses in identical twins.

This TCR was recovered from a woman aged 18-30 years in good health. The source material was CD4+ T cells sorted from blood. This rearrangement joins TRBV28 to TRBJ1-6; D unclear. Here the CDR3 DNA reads TGTGCCAGCAGCTCCGGCTACATAATGCCCCTCCACTTT. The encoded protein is CASSSGYIMPLHF.